Shown below are 9 T cell receptor beta chains from a single sample sequenced in a study of tumor and adjacent non-tumor tissue in lung cancer. The template was RNA from unsorted bulk tissue. The normal lung tissue was taken more than 3 cm from the tumor edge. A modified ARM-PCR protocol with three rounds of nested PCR amplified TCRbeta. TCRdb itself ran the multiplex PCR reads through MiXCR, one entry per CDR3 protein. The sample holds about 75,000 distinct CDR3 sequences; around 70% are singletons and the top ten take roughly 25%. Sequenced: distant non-tumor lung tissue. Every receptor here comes from a woman in her forties or fifties with non-small cell lung cancer.

This clonotype rates as large (0.1 to 1%). The chain links TRBV4-2 to TRBJ1-5; D possibly corresponds to TRBD1 (5 bases). V shed 0 bases and J shed 6 bases, with 6 bases lying between them. The CDR3 sequence is 13 residues long. CDR1 and CDR2 (germline): LGHNA, YNFKEQ. Here the CDR3 DNA reads TGTGCCAGCAGCCAAGATAGGGGTCAGCCCCAGCATTTT. Its translation: CASSQDRGQPQHF.

This clonotype was observed once. Compared with germline, one end of the junction differs, possibly owing to a read error. The V gene is TRBV4-3, the J gene TRBJ2-6; D not resolved. The V gene's germline CDR1 is LGHNA and CDR2 YSLEER. The CDR3 sequence is 17 residues long. The CDR3: CASNQDAGLSGTNVLTF. CDR3 coding DNA: TGCGCGAGCAACCAAGACGCAGGTTTATCTGGGACCAACGTCCTGACTTTC.

This chain uses TRBV6-9 with TRBJ2-3; D possibly matches TRBD1 or TRBD2 (6 bases each). Germline assignment: CDR1 MNHGY and CDR2 SVAAGI. V lost 3 bases to trimming and J lost 4 bases, with 17 bases between them. This CDR3 comprises 16 residues. The CDR3 DNA reads as TGTGCCAGCAGTTACTCGCCACACGGGGGCCCAGATACGCAGTATTTT. Its translation: CASSYSPHGGPDTQYF.

As concerns this clonotype: Given a much more abundant clone one base away, this may be a read error. The chain combines TRBV4-1 with TRBJ1-6, with 7 bases fitting TRBD1. Germline V gives CDR1 MGHRA, CDR2 YSYEKL. This CDR3 is built from 16 residues. V lost 3 bases and J lost 9; bases outside the gene matches: 11. The CDR3 nucleotides read TGCGCCAGCAGCCACGAATCGACAGGGACGTGTTCACCCCTCCACTTT. Its protein product is CASSHESTGTCSPLHF.

This clonotype was picked up a small number of times. This could be a read error, since a much larger clone is one nucleotide away. The chain uses TRBV29-1 and TRBJ2-3; no clear D gene. Germline CDR1 and CDR2: SQVTM and ANQGSEA. Between the trimmed V and J ends, which lost 4 bases and 2 bases, there was a span of 7 bases. CDR3 size: 12 residues. DNA of the CDR3: TGCAGCGTTGGGCTAAACACAGATACGCAGTATTTT. Protein: CSVGLNTDTQYF.

Points on this clonotype: A read error may produce the germline difference seen at one junction end. CDR3 in amino acids: CASSSGQGPEKLLF. The CDR3 region has the DNA TGTGCCAGCAGCTCGGGACAGGGGCCTGAAAAACTGCTTTTT. The chain combines TRBV7-9 with TRBJ1-4; the match to TRBD1 covers 10 bases. Germline assignment: CDR1 SEHNR and CDR2 FQNEAQ (reference sequence). The CDR3 runs to 14 residues.

The V call is TRBV12-3 or TRBV12-4, the J call TRBJ1-5, with D possibly being TRBD1 (5 bases). CDR3 length: 14 amino acids. The CDR3 loop is CTSSPGGDGQPQHF. CDR3 nucleotide sequence: TGTACTAGCAGCCCCGGAGGGGACGGGCAGCCCCAGCATTTT.

About this clonotype itself: The junction and the germline gene differ at one end; a read error may be behind it. The chain recombines TRBV4-1 with TRBJ2-3; TRBD2 might be the D (6 bases). This CDR3 is built from 15 residues. CDR1 MGHRA and CDR2 YSYEKL come from the germline V gene. CDR3 sequence (DNA): TGCGCCAGCAGCCAAGTCGTGGAGGGCACAGATACGCGGTATTTT. This translates into CASSQVVEGTDTRYF.

As for this clonotype: Since a much larger clone is just one base distant, this may be a read error. The chain links TRBV20-1 to TRBJ2-1; 7 bases match TRBD2. Germline V gives CDR1 DFQATT, CDR2 SNEGSKA (reference sequence). CDR3 length equals 15 residues. The junction had 6 bases not matched to a gene; V was cut back by 0 bases and J by 4 bases. This CDR3 reads CSARDGGSPYNEQFF. DNA for the CDR3: TGCAGTGCTAGAGACGGGGGGAGCCCTTACAATGAGCAGTTCTTC.